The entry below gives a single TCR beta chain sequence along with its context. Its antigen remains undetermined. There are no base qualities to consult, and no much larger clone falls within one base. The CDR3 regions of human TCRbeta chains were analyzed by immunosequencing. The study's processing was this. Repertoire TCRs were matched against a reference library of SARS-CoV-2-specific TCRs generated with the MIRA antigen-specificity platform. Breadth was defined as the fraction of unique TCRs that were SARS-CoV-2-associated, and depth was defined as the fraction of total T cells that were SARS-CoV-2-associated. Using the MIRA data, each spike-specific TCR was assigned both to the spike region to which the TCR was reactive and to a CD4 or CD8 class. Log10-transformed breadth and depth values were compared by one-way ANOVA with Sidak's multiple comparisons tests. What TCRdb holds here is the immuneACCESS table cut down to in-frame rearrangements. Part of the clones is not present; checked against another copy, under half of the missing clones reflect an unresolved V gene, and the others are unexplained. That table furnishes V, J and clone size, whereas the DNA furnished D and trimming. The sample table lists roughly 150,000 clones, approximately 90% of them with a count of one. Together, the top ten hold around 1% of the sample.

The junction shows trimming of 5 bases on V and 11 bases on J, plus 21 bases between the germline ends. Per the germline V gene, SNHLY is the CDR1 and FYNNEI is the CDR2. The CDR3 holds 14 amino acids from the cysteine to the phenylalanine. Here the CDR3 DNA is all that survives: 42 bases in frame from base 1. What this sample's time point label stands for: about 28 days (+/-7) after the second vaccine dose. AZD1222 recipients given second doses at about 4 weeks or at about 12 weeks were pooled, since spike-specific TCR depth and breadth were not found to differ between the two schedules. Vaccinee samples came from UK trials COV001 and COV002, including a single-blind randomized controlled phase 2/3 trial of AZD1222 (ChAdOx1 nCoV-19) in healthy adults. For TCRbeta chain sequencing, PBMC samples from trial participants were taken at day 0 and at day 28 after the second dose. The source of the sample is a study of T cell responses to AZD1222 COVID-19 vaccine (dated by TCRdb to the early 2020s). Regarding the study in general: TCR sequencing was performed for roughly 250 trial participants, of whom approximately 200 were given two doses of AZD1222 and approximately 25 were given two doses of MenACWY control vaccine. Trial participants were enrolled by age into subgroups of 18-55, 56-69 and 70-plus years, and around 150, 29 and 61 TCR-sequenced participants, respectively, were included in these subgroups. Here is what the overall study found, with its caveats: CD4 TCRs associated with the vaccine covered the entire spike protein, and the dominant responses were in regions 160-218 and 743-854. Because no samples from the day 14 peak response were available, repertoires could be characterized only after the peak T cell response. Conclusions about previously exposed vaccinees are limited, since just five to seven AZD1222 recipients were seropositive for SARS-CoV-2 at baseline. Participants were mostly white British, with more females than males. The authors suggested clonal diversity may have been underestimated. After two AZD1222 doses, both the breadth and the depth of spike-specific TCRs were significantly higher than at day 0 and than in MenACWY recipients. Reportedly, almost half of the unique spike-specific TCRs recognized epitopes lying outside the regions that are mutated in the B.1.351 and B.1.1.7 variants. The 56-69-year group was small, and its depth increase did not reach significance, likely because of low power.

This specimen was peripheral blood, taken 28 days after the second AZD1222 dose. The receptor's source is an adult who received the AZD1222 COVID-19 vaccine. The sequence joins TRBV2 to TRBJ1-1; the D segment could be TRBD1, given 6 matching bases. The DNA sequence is TGTGCCAGCAGTCCGACGGGGGCGCGGGTGAGGGCTTTCTTT. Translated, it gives CASSPTGARVRAFF.